A single sample is the source of the 7 T cell receptor beta chains below, sequenced in a study of post-analysis software for immune sequencing data (dated by TCRdb to between 2014 and 2017). Antigen specificity for these receptors is unknown. What the authors observed across the whole study: Patients showed significantly higher frequencies than controls for a few TRBV segments, among them TRBV5-6, TRBV5-1 and TRBV20-1.

The receptor library was made with PCR. Sequenced using an Illumina HiSeq 2500. To reduce PCR and sequencing biases, unique molecular identifiers were built into the TCR beta cDNA libraries. Clones were called with MiXCR by TCRdb after fastp trimmed the public reads at Q25, and only in-frame beta chains were retained. Rows merge per CDR3 protein into single entries with the most common DNA and genes. This sample is represented by approximately 660,000 distinct CDR3 sequences; over 45% of them were singletons. The top ten clonotypes cover around 11% of the sample. The sample comprised blood. All receptors derive from a girl aged 2 to 9 with multiple sclerosis.

This rearrangement joins TRBV30 to TRBJ1-2, with a possible D match to TRBD1 (6 bases). V was pared by 2 bases and J by 5 bases, with 18 bases between. The CDR3 consists of 15 residues. Germline CDR1 reads GTSNPN; CDR2 reads SVGIG (reference sequence). CDR3 loop: CAWSPGTSEPYGYTF. CDR3 bases: TGTGCCTGGAGTCCCGGGACATCTGAGCCTTATGGCTACACCTTC.

The sample holds a few counts of this clonotype. The genes are TRBV7-9 and TRBJ1-2; 8 nucleotides line up with TRBD1. The CDR3 spans 15 residues. Germline assignment: CDR1 SEHNR and CDR2 FQNEAQ (reference sequence). The junction had 12 bases not matched to a gene; V was cut back by 5 bases and J by 7 bases. CDR3: CASSASGGEYSGYTF. The DNA for the CDR3 is TGTGCCAGCAGCGCCTCAGGGGGCGAGTATAGTGGCTACACCTTC.

The chain links TRBV15 to TRBJ1-1; 10 nucleotides line up with TRBD1. After removal of 2 bases from V and 4 bases from J, the junction contained 7 bases not matched to a gene. CDR3 size: 16 residues. Per germline, CDR1 LNHNV and CDR2 YYDKDF (reference sequence). The CDR3 bases are TGTGCCACCAGCAGACCCGGGACAGGGGTAGGCACTGAAGCTTTCTTT. This translates into CATSRPGTGVGTEAFF.

The chain joins TRBV12-3 or TRBV12-4 to TRBJ2-1, with TRBD1 matching 8 bases. CDR3 length: 16 residues. V gave up 5 bases and J gave up 3 bases; unmatched junction bases: 9. CDR3 sequence (DNA): TGTGCCAGCAGTCTATCGGGACAGGCTATCTACAATGAGCAGTTCTTC. This encodes CASSLSGQAIYNEQFF.

The chain uses TRBV7-3 and TRBJ2-1; weak D call: TRBD1 (5 bases). Germline V gives CDR1 SGHTA, CDR2 FQGTGA. The ends were cut back, 8 bases at V and 6 bases at J, with 14 bases in the middle. The CDR3 contains 13 residues. DNA of the CDR3: TGTGCCAGCGGGGCCGCCCCAACCAATGAGCAGTTCTTC. Protein product: CASGAAPTNEQFF.

This clonotype was found once. The chain joins TRBV6-6 to TRBJ1-5; no clear D gene. The CDR3 is 16 residues long. Germline CDR1 and CDR2: MNHNY and SVGAGI (reference sequence). V was shortened by 6 bases and J by 2 bases, with 17 bases between the two germline ends. This chain's CDR3 is CASSHRSLEGNQPQHF. In nucleotides, the CDR3 is TGTGCCAGCAGCCATCGGTCCCTAGAAGGCAATCAGCCCCAGCATTTT.

The rearrangement links TRBV11-2 to TRBJ2-5; 8 bases map to TRBD1. V lost 1 base, J lost 0 bases, and 7 bases stayed unmatched. The CDR3 is 17 amino acids. From germline, CDR1 is SGHAT and CDR2 FQNNGV. DNA of the CDR3: TGTGCCAGCAGCTTAGTAACAGGGGGACCCCACCAAGAGACCCAGTACTTC. Protein sequence: CASSLVTGGPHQETQYF.